These T cell receptor beta chains were read from a single sample in a study of response to subunit inactivated influenza vaccine. TCRdb processed the RT-PCR reads anew with MiXCR; each CDR3 protein has one entry. The sample lists around 760,000 distinct CDR3 sequences; more than 11% were seen once. The sample here was PBMCs from blood, taken roughly 2 weeks before vaccination. The receptors here all came from a man aged 50-59 years who received an inactivated influenza vaccine. Each CDR3 is given with its conserved first and last residue. The order of the fields is clone size, D gene, V gene, J gene, CDR3 DNA, CDR3 protein. A D gene is named only where the DNA matches it firmly. The size entry is marked missing in some rows and otherwise reads once, few, many or a size class.

abundance: -; d_gene: -; v_gene: TRBV5-6; j_gene: TRBJ1-5; CDR3nt: TGTGCCAGCAGCTTGGGCCCCTCCGAGCCCCAGCATTTT; CDR3aa: CASSLGPSEPQHF
abundance: few; d_gene: TRBD1; v_gene: TRBV5-1; j_gene: TRBJ1-6; CDR3nt: TGCGCCAGCAGCTTGGTGGGGGCCGGACAGGGAAATTCACCCCTCCACTTT; CDR3aa: CASSLVGAGQGNSPLHF
abundance: many; d_gene: TRBD1; v_gene: TRBV3-1; j_gene: TRBJ2-5; CDR3nt: TGTGCCAGCAGCCAAGGACAGGGGCTTGGACTTTCAAGTGAGACCCAGTACTTC; CDR3aa: CASSQGQGLGLSSETQYF
abundance: -; d_gene: TRBD2; v_gene: TRBV5-1; j_gene: TRBJ2-7; CDR3nt: TGCGCCAGCAGCTTACTAGCGGGGAGCGACGACGAGCAGTACTTC; CDR3aa: CASSLLAGSDDEQYF
abundance: -; d_gene: TRBD2; v_gene: TRBV29-1; j_gene: TRBJ2-3; CDR3nt: TGCAGCGTGCTAGCGGGAGGGCCCAGAACAGATACGCAGTATTTT; CDR3aa: CSVLAGGPRTDTQYF
abundance: -; d_gene: -; v_gene: TRBV5-1; j_gene: TRBJ2-5; CDR3nt: TGCGCCAGCAGCACGGGGACCTCGTACCAAGAGACCCAGTACTTC; CDR3aa: CASSTGTSYQETQYF
abundance: many; d_gene: -; v_gene: TRBV7-9; j_gene: TRBJ1-5; CDR3nt: TGTGCCAGCAGTGGGTTTTATGGACTCGGAGGCAATCAGCCCCAGCATTTT; CDR3aa: CASSGFYGLGGNQPQHF
abundance: few; d_gene: TRBD1; v_gene: TRBV19; j_gene: TRBJ2-1; CDR3nt: TGTGCCAGCCGAGACAGGGTCGGGGCCAATGAGCAGTTCTTC; CDR3aa: CASRDRVGANEQFF
abundance: few; d_gene: -; v_gene: TRBV11-2; j_gene: TRBJ2-3; CDR3nt: TGTGCCAGCAGCCATGGAGGGGGAGATACGCAGTATTTT; CDR3aa: CASSHGGGDTQYF
abundance: few; d_gene: TRBD1; v_gene: TRBV6-1; j_gene: TRBJ1-4; CDR3nt: TGTGCCAGCAGCCGAGGGACAGCGTGGGGAGAAAAACTGTTTTTT; CDR3aa: CASSRGTAWGEKLFF
abundance: -; d_gene: -; v_gene: TRBV7-9; j_gene: TRBJ2-3; CDR3nt: TGTGCCAGCAGCTTAGGGCCGGGGGTTGGCACAGATACGCAGTATTTT; CDR3aa: CASSLGPGVGTDTQYF
abundance: -; d_gene: -; v_gene: TRBV7-2; j_gene: TRBJ2-3; CDR3nt: TGTGCCAGCAGCTCGCCGAGGTCGGCGACAGATACGCAGTATTTT; CDR3aa: CASSSPRSATDTQYF
abundance: -; d_gene: -; v_gene: TRBV29-1; j_gene: TRBJ2-7; CDR3nt: TGCAGCGTTCAGGACACCGATGAGCAGTACTTC; CDR3aa: CSVQDTDEQYF
abundance: few; d_gene: TRBD2; v_gene: TRBV11-1; j_gene: TRBJ2-3; CDR3nt: TGTGCCAGCATCCGATTGGGGTATTGGGGCAGCGGGAGTGAGACGCAGTATTTT; CDR3aa: CASIRLGYWGSGSETQYF
abundance: many; d_gene: TRBD2; v_gene: TRBV2; j_gene: TRBJ2-1; CDR3nt: TGTACCTGCTGTTTCGGGCCTGTCGGCGGGAGGATACCCTACAATGAGCAGTTCTTC; CDR3aa: CTCCFGPVGGRIPYNEQFF
abundance: few; d_gene: -; v_gene: TRBV28; j_gene: TRBJ2-3; CDR3nt: TGTGCCAGCAGTTTATACGGGAGACTAGATACGCAGTATTTT; CDR3aa: CASSLYGRLDTQYF
abundance: once; d_gene: TRBD2; v_gene: TRBV6-5; j_gene: TRBJ2-7; CDR3nt: TGTGCCAGCAGTTACTTGCCCGGGACTAGCGGGAGTTGGTACGAGCAGTACTTC; CDR3aa: CASSYLPGTSGSWYEQYF
abundance: -; d_gene: -; v_gene: TRBV15; j_gene: TRBJ2-4; CDR3nt: TGTGCCACCAGCAGAGATGGGGGCCTGGGGGCCAAAAACATTCAGTACTTC; CDR3aa: CATSRDGGLGAKNIQYF
abundance: -; d_gene: TRBD1; v_gene: TRBV7-6; j_gene: TRBJ2-7; CDR3nt: TGTGCCAGCAGCTCCAATCCCTTGACAGGGCCGGTAACCTACGAGCAGTACTTC; CDR3aa: CASSSNPLTGPVTYEQYF
abundance: few; d_gene: -; v_gene: TRBV20-1; j_gene: TRBJ2-5; CDR3nt: TGCAGTGCTAGAGTAAGCCTCCAAGAGACCCAGTACTTC; CDR3aa: CSARVSLQETQYF
abundance: few; d_gene: -; v_gene: TRBV7-9; j_gene: TRBJ2-5; CDR3nt: TGTGCCAGCAGCACGGGGTCCATTCTCCAAGAGACCCAGTACTTC; CDR3aa: CASSTGSILQETQYF
abundance: few; d_gene: TRBD2; v_gene: TRBV4-2; j_gene: TRBJ2-1; CDR3nt: TGTGCCAGCAGCAAAGAAGCCGGACTAGCGGGTAAGGAGCAGTTCTTC; CDR3aa: CASSKEAGLAGKEQFF
abundance: -; d_gene: -; v_gene: TRBV7-2; j_gene: TRBJ2-1; CDR3nt: TGTGCCAGCAGCTTTTGGACTGGGGGCGATGAGCAGTTCTTC; CDR3aa: CASSFWTGGDEQFF
abundance: -; d_gene: TRBD2; v_gene: TRBV6-4; j_gene: TRBJ2-1; CDR3nt: TGTGCCAGCAGTCCCACCGGGACTAGCGGGAGTTCTGAGCAGTTCTTC; CDR3aa: CASSPTGTSGSSEQFF